The 21 T cell receptor beta chains reported below all come from one sample, sequenced in a study of cytomegalovirus exposure and HLA in healthy donors. PCR involved 60 Vbeta and 13 Jbeta primers. The assay was immunoSEQ multiplex PCR, and TCRdb's table has in-frame clones only and misses some. Of 200,000 or so clones in the sample, 85% were seen once. Sequencing input: PBMCs. The receptors derive from a human donor in good health.

This clone was detected only once. The chain recombines TRBV27 with TRBJ2-1, with a tentative D call TRBD1 (5 bases). The CDR3 consists of 16 residues. Trimming left V 3 bases short and J 5 bases short, with 17 bases between. Germline CDR1 reads MNHEY; CDR2 reads SMNVEV (reference sequence). The CDR3 loop is CASSLGGYDRDNEQFF. The CDR3 nucleotides read TGTGCCAGCAGTTTGGGCGGCTACGACAGAGACAATGAGCAGTTCTTC.

The V call is TRBV7-9, the J call TRBJ1-1; 9 bases match TRBD1. The CDR3 extends over 16 amino acids. CDR1 is SEHNR and CDR2 is FQNEAQ in the germline V gene (reference sequence). The V gene end was trimmed by 5 bases and the J gene end by 3 bases; junction bases not matched to a gene: 10. The CDR3 sequence: CASSPRTGERDTEAFF. The CDR3 DNA follows: TGTGCCAGCAGCCCGCGGACAGGGGAAAGGGACACTGAAGCTTTCTTT. Drawing the rest from reference TRBV7-9 and TRBJ1-1, the complete variable domain is DTGVSQNPRHKITKRGQNVTFRCDPISEHNRLYWYRQTLGQGPEFLTYFQNEAQLEKSRLLSDRFSAERPKGSFSTLEIQRTEQGDSAMYLCASSPRTGERDTEAFFGQGTRLTVV.

The rearrangement joins TRBV2 to TRBJ1-4, with 10 bases fitting TRBD1. This CDR3 has 14 residues. Losses at the gene ends were 7 bases for V and 10 bases for J; bases not matched to a gene: 9. Germline V gene sequence: CDR1 SNHLY, CDR2 FYNNEI. CDR3 bases: TGTGCCAGCAAGGACGGGACAGGGGCTGGAAAACTGTTTTTT. This encodes CASKDGTGAGKLFF.

The chain links TRBV27 to TRBJ2-2, with TRBD2 matching over 7 bases. V shed 3 bases, J shed 1 base, and the junction held 5 bases outside the gene matches. The CDR3 length is 16 residues. Germline assignment: CDR1 MNHEY and CDR2 SMNVEV (reference sequence). The chain's CDR3 is CASSLIGLGNTGELFF. CDR3 coding DNA: TGTGCCAGCAGTTTGATTGGACTAGGGAACACCGGGGAGCTGTTTTTT.

The chain combines TRBV11-2 with TRBJ2-1; D uncertain. The CDR3 spans 14 residues. Germline loops: CDR1 SGHAT, CDR2 FQNNGV. Deletions cut 3 bases from V and 0 bases from J, with 6 bases between. In nucleotides, the CDR3 is TGTGCCAGCAGCTTGTTATCCTCCTACAATGAGCAGTTCTTC. This codes for CASSLLSSYNEQFF.

This clone was seen more than once but under ten times. The chain has TRBV7-8 and TRBJ1-4, with 8 bases aligning to TRBD1. The ends lost 6 bases at V and 0 bases at J; junction bases unmatched: 9. CDR3 length equals 17 residues. Germline lookup yields CDR1 SGHVS and CDR2 FQNEAQ. CDR3 sequence (DNA): TGTGCCAGCAGTCGAACGGGACAGGACGCAACTAATGAAAAACTGTTTTTT. Protein sequence: CASSRTGQDATNEKLFF.

The rearrangement links TRBV18 to TRBJ1-1; D is uncertain. The V end was cut by 8 bases, the J end by 0 bases, with 10 bases between. The CDR3 runs to 13 residues. Germline lookup yields CDR1 KGHSH and CDR2 LQKENI. The CDR3 DNA sequence: TGTGCCAGCAAAACAGACATGAACACTGAAGCTTTCTTT. It codes for CASKTDMNTEAFF. The whole variable domain, filled in from reference TRBV18 and TRBJ1-1, reads NAGVMQNPRHLVRRRGQEARLRCSPMKGHSHVYWYRQLPEEGLKFMVYLQKENIIDESGMPKERFSAEFPKEGPSILRIQQVVRGDSAAYFCASKTDMNTEAFFGQGTRLTVV.

The chain recombines TRBV11-2 with TRBJ2-3, with D possibly being TRBD1 (5 bases). The CDR3 totals 14 residues. Per germline, CDR1 SGHAT and CDR2 FQNNGV. V lost 7 bases, J lost 0 bases, and 11 bases lay in between. CDR3 in DNA: TGTGCCAGCAACCAGGGTCGAAGCACAGATACGCAGTATTTT. This gives the protein CASNQGRSTDTQYF.

This chain uses TRBV29-1 with TRBJ2-7; TRBD1 matches 7 bases. The CDR3 has 12 residues. V gave up 8 bases and J gave up 0 bases; unmatched junction bases: 4. The germline V gene has CDR1 SQVTM and CDR2 ANQGSEA. The CDR3 coding sequence is TGCAGCATCCGGGACAGCTCCTACGAGCAGTACTTC. It encodes CSIRDSSYEQYF.

The chain links TRBV10-3 to TRBJ2-5; 9 nucleotides agree with TRBD2. The CDR3 spans 17 residues. The J segment lost 5 bases and the V segment lost 3 bases, leaving 13 bases of the junction unmatched. Looked up from germline, CDR1 is ENHRY and CDR2 is SYGVKD. The DNA for the CDR3 is TGTGCCATCAGTGACCCCGGTAGTAGCGGGAGCGGGGAGACCCAGTACTTC. The encoded protein is CAISDPGSSGSGETQYF.

The genes are TRBV2 and TRBJ2-1; TRBD2 matches at 7 bases. J lost 4 bases, V lost 5 bases, and 2 bases had no gene match. The germline gives CDR1 SNHLY, CDR2 FYNNEI. This CDR3 contains 13 residues. CDR3 sequence reads: CASSRTRYNEQFF. CDR3 nucleotide sequence: TGTGCCAGCAGTAGGACTAGATACAATGAGCAGTTCTTC.

The J gene is TRBJ2-7, the V gene TRBV28; D perhaps matches TRBD2 (5 bases). Trimming took 3 bases from V and 6 from J, leaving 30 bases between them. The length of the CDR3 is 19 residues. Germline V gene data show CDR1 as MDHEN and CDR2 as SYDVKM. DNA of the CDR3: TGTGCCAGCAGTTTCCGCCGTTTGAGGCGCGGAACCGGGGAAGGCGAGCAGTACTTC. Its protein is CASSFRRLRRGTGEGEQYF.

The genes are TRBV5-6 and TRBJ2-2; 7 positions match TRBD2. V trimming: 0 bases; J trimming: 6 bases; junction bases outside the gene matches: 8. In germline, CDR1 is SGHDT, CDR2 YYEEEE. The CDR3 extends over 16 amino acids. The CDR3, as DNA: TGTGCCAGCAGCTTGGGCCGGACTAGTTTTTCCGGGGAGCTGTTTTTT. Amino acids: CASSLGRTSFSGELFF.

The chain is built from TRBV11-2 and TRBJ2-7, with D unresolved. In germline, CDR1 is SGHAT, CDR2 FQNNGV. V lost 1 base and J 2 bases, leaving 9 bases between the germline ends. This CDR3 has 14 residues. The CDR3 loop reads CASSLGSSTYEQYF. The CDR3 nucleotides read TGTGCCAGCAGCTTAGGGAGTTCAACCTACGAGCAGTACTTC.

J is TRBJ1-5 and V is TRBV6-1; perhaps TRBD1 as D (5 bases). The CDR3 has 15 amino acids. V lost 2 bases, J lost 6 bases, and 14 bases lay in between. CDR1 is MNHNS, CDR2 SASEGT, per germline. CDR3 coding DNA: TGTGCCAGCAGTGAATTCGGGAGGGGCGGTCAGCCCCAGCATTTT. It codes for CASSEFGRGGQPQHF.

This sequence joins TRBV6-5 and TRBJ1-3; D is uncertain. The CDR3 has 14 residues. V was cut by 2 bases and J by 2 bases, with 7 bases left in between. CDR1 MNHEY and CDR2 SVGAGI come from the germline V gene. CDR3 loop: CASSYGRPGNTIYF. In nucleotides, the CDR3 is TGTGCCAGCAGTTACGGGAGGCCTGGAAACACCATATATTTT.

This sequence joins TRBV19 and TRBJ1-1, with a tentative D call TRBD1 (5 bases). V was pared by 1 base and J by 11 bases, with 11 bases between. Germline CDR1 reads LNHDA; CDR2 reads SQIVND (reference sequence). The CDR3 has 12 amino acids. CDR3 DNA: TGTGCCAGTAGTATAGTCGGGGGTCTGGCTTTCTTT. Translation gives CASSIVGGLAFF.

This clone has just one count. The chain is built from TRBV6-1 and TRBJ2-7; 8 bases align to TRBD2. In germline, CDR1 is MNHNS, CDR2 SASEGT. V shed 1 base and J 3 bases; nucleotides not matched to a gene: 5. The CDR3 runs 15 residues. The CDR3 spells CASSEVPGTSYEQYF. DNA for the CDR3: TGTGCCAGCAGTGAAGTTCCCGGGACTAGCTACGAGCAGTACTTC.

The J gene is TRBJ2-3, the V gene TRBV5-4, with unresolved D. This CDR3 spans 12 amino acids. Germline V gene data show CDR1 as SGHNT and CDR2 as YYREEE (reference sequence). V gave up 4 bases and J gave up 3 bases, with 6 bases separating them. Written as DNA, the CDR3 is TGTGCCAGCAGCATCCTTACAGATACGCAGTATTTT. Protein sequence: CASSILTDTQYF.

This clone has just a few counts. The chain joins TRBV7-9 to TRBJ1-5; TRBD1 is a possible D gene (6 bases). The germline CDR1 and CDR2 sequences are SEHNR and FQNEAQ (reference sequence). The V gene lost 5 bases and the J gene lost 2 bases, with 10 bases spanning the gap. This CDR3 spans 14 amino acids. The CDR3 region is CASSREGGNQPQHF. The CDR3 bases are TGTGCCAGCAGCCGGGAGGGGGGCAATCAGCCCCAGCATTTT.

This clone was seen just once. V is TRBV29-1 and J is TRBJ2-7; a weak D match, TRBD1 (6 bases). This CDR3 is built from 12 residues. Germline CDR1 and CDR2: SQVTM and ANQGSEA. V was pared by 4 bases and J by 4 bases, with 11 bases between. CDR3 in DNA: TGCAGCGTTGTTGTCAGGGGATACGAGCAGTACTTC. Translation: CSVVVRGYEQYF.